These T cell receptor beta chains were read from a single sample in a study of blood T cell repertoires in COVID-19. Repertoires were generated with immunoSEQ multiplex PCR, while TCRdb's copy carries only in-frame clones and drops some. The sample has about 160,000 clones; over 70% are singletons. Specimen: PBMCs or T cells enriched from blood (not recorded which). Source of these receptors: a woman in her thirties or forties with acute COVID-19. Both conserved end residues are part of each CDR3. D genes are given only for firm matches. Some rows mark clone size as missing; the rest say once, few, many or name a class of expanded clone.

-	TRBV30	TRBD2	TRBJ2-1	CAWRRAGVNNEQFF	TGTGCCTGGAGGAGGGCGGGAGTAAACAATGAGCAGTTCTTC
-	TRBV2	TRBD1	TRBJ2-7	CASTDRAHEQYF	TGTGCCAGCACTGACAGGGCCCACGAGCAGTACTTC
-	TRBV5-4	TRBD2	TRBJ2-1	CASSLTGTSLSEQFF	TGTGCCAGCAGCTTAACCGGGACTAGTTTAAGTGAGCAGTTCTTC
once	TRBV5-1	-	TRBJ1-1	CASSLAAGGGTEAFF	TGCGCCAGCAGCTTGGCGGCGGGAGGGGGCACTGAAGCTTTCTTT
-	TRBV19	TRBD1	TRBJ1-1	CASSILGGLGTEAFF	TGTGCCAGTAGTATCTTAGGGGGCTTGGGCACTGAAGCTTTCTTT
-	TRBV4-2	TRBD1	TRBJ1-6	CASSQGGWGTVNSPLHF	TGTGCCAGCAGCCAAGGGGGGTGGGGGACAGTGAATTCACCCCTCCACTTT
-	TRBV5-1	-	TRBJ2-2	CASSLDRQHTGELFF	TGCGCCAGCAGCTTGGACAGGCAACACACCGGGGAGCTGTTTTTT
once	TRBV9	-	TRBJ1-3	CASSGGPTGFGNTIYF	TGTGCCAGCAGCGGCGGACCGACGGGATTTGGGAACACCATATATTTT
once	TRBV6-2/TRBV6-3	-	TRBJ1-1	CASSLLNTEAFF	TGTGCCAGCAGCCTACTAAACACTGAAGCTTTCTTT
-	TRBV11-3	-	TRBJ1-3	CASSLDPTGALRLSGNTIYF	TGTGCCAGCAGCTTAGACCCAACAGGAGCCCTAAGACTCTCTGGAAACACCATATATTTT
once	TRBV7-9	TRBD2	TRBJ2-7	CASSLAAGGYEQYF	TGTGCCAGCAGCTTAGCAGCGGGGGGGTACGAGCAGTACTTC
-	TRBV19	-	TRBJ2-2	CASRQANTGELFF	TGTGCCAGCCGACAGGCGAACACCGGGGAGCTGTTTTTT
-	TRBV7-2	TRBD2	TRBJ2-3	CAAGGESTDTQYF	TGTGCCGCGGGAGGGGAAAGCACAGATACGCAGTATTTT
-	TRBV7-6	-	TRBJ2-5	CASSSLTGFETQYF	TGTGCCAGCAGCTCCCTTACGGGATTTGAGACCCAGTACTTC
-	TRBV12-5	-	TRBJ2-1	CASGLKMAKLVESLGSGNEQFF	TGTGCTAGTGGTTTGAAAATGGCCAAACTAGTTGAGAGCCTTGGGAGCGGCAATGAGCAGTTCTTC
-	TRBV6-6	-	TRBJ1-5	CASTTGQPQHF	TGTGCCAGCACCACCGGGCAGCCCCAGCATTTT
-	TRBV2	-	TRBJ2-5	CASSDRGQETQYF	TGTGCCAGCAGTGATCGAGGCCAAGAGACCCAGTACTTC
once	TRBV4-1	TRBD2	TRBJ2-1	CASSQSLAEVYNEQFF	TGCGCCAGCAGCCAGTCCCTAGCGGAAGTCTACAATGAGCAGTTCTTC
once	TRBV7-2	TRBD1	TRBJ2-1	CASSLERDSHEQFF	TGTGCCAGCAGCTTAGAACGGGACAGCCATGAGCAGTTCTTC
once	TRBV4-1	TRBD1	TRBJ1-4	CASSQGTGGRVTNEKLFF	TGCGCCAGCAGCCAAGGGACAGGGGGAAGGGTAACTAATGAAAAACTGTTTTTT
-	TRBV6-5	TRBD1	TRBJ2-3	CASSYERGRTDTQYF	TGTGCCAGCAGTTACGAGAGGGGGCGCACAGATACGCAGTATTTT
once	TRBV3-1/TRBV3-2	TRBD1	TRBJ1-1	CASSQGRGRAFF	TGTGCCAGCAGCCAAGGCAGGGGGCGAGCTTTCTTT